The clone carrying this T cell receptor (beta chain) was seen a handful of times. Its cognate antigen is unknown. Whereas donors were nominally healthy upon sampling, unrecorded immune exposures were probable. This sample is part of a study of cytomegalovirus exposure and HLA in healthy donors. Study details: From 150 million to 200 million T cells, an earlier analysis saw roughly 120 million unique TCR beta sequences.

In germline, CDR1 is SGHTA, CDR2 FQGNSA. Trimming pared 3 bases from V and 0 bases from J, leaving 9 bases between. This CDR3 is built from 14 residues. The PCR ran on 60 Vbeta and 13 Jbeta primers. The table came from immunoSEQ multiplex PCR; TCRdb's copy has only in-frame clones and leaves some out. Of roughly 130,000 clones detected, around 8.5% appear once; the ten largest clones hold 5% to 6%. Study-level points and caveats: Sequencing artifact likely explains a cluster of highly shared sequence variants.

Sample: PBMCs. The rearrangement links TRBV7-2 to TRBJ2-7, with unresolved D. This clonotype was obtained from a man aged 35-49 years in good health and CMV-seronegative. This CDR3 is CASSLTLGSYEQYF. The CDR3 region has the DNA TGTGCCAGCAGCTTGACTCTCGGCTCCTACGAGCAGTACTTC.